Below, 28 T cell receptor beta chains from the same sample are listed, as sequenced in a study of T-cell reconstitution after alpha-beta-depleted transplantation in children. Unique molecular identifiers were incorporated when the TCRbeta library was constructed. TCRdb redid the calling of the PCR reads with MiXCR, one entry per CDR3 protein. The sample comprises 600,000 to 700,000 distinct CDR3 sequences, roughly 17% of which are singletons, and 1.1% rests with the top ten. The sequenced sample was PBMCs from the stem cell graft donor, obtained from the stem cell graft. The receptors were sampled from a human donor who donated a stem cell graft to a child with acute myeloid leukemia.

This clonotype was picked up many times. This chain joins TRBV20-1 and TRBJ1-1; TRBD1 might be the D (5 bases). V was trimmed by 1 base and J by 1 base, leaving 7 bases between them. The CDR3 extends over 13 amino acids. Germline V gene lookup returns CDR1 DFQATT and CDR2 SNEGSKA (reference sequence). The CDR3, as DNA: TGCAGTGCTAGAGGGGGCGCGAACACTGAAGCTTTCTTT. Residues: CSARGGANTEAFF.

This chain joins TRBV27 and TRBJ1-6, with a possible D match to TRBD1 (6 bases). Trimming shortened V by 8 bases and J by 10 bases, and 15 bases separated the two germline ends. The CDR3 runs to 13 residues. Germline CDR1 and CDR2: MNHEY and SMNVEV (reference sequence). The CDR3 reads CASGRTVVSPLHF. Written as DNA, the CDR3 is TGTGCCAGCGGAAGGACAGTCGTATCACCCCTCCACTTT.

This chain connects TRBV7-9 to TRBJ2-1, with a weak D call TRBD2 (6 bases). This CDR3 has 16 amino acids. V was clipped by 8 bases and J by 4 bases, with 21 bases between them. The germline V gene encodes CDR1 SEHNR and CDR2 FQNEAQ (reference sequence). DNA of the CDR3: TGTGCCAGCCTCTCCGAGGCTAGCGCCTTTTACAATGAGCAGTTCTTC. Protein: CASLSEASAFYNEQFF.

The V and J genes are TRBV7-2 and TRBJ2-1, with D possibly TRBD2 on 5 matching bases. The CDR3 totals 13 residues. V lost 5 bases to trimming and J lost 8 bases, with 13 bases between them. Germline loops: CDR1 SGHTA, CDR2 FQGNSA. Here the CDR3 reads CASSPTSFDEQFF. DNA of the CDR3: TGTGCCAGCAGCCCCACTAGTTTCGATGAGCAGTTCTTC.

This clonotype was observed many times. The chain employs TRBV10-3 and TRBJ2-4; no clear D gene. This CDR3 comprises 15 residues. Deletions cut 3 bases from V and 0 bases from J, with 9 bases between. Germline CDR1 is ENHRY and CDR2 is SYGVKD. Here the CDR3 DNA reads TGTGCCATCAGTGACCCCTCACTAGCCAAAAACATTCAGTACTTC. It specifies CAISDPSLAKNIQYF.

The V call is TRBV7-8, the J call TRBJ1-1, with TRBD1 matching over 9 bases. This CDR3 spans 15 amino acids. CDR1 is SGHVS, CDR2 FQNEAQ, per germline. The trim removed 5 bases at V and 4 bases at J, leaving 8 bases unmatched. CDR3 coding DNA: TGTGCCAGCAGCGCCTCCGGGACAGGGATCACTGAAGCTTTCTTT. This translates into CASSASGTGITEAFF.

CDR3 region: CASSRTGGDQETQYF. The CDR3, as DNA: TGTGCCAGCAGTAGGACAGGAGGCGACCAAGAGACCCAGTACTTC. V usage is TRBV28 and J usage is TRBJ2-5; TRBD1 aligns across 7 bases. CDR3 size: 15 residues. J was trimmed by 0 bases and V by 5 bases; bases with no gene match: 6. Germline CDR1 and CDR2: MDHEN and SYDVKM.

This clonotype was picked up many times. V usage is TRBV29-1 and J usage is TRBJ2-7; tentative D call: TRBD2 (5 bases). Germline-derived CDR1 and CDR2 are SQVTM and ANQGSEA. This CDR3 comprises 12 residues. V shed 7 bases and J shed 7 bases, with 17 bases lying between them. The chain's CDR3 is CSAGRTGREQYF. The CDR3 DNA reads TGCAGCGCCGGAAGGACTGGCCGTGAGCAGTACTTC.

V is TRBV28 and J is TRBJ1-2, with D possibly matching TRBD1 (6 bases). Germline loops: CDR1 MDHEN, CDR2 SYDVKM. CDR3 length: 14 amino acids. V lost 2 bases to trimming and J lost 0 bases, with 7 bases between them. The CDR3: CASSLRGANYGYTF. In DNA, the CDR3 is TGTGCCAGCAGTTTAAGGGGGGCTAACTATGGCTACACCTTC.

The chain employs TRBV20-1 and TRBJ2-1, with D possibly TRBD2 on 6 matching bases. CDR3 size: 14 residues. Germline-derived CDR1 and CDR2 are DFQATT and SNEGSKA (reference sequence). V shed 5 bases and J shed 5 bases, with 16 bases lying between them. CDR3 region: CSASRGTKNNEQFF. As DNA, the CDR3 is TGCAGTGCTTCCCGGGGGACCAAAAACAATGAGCAGTTCTTC.

V is TRBV12-3 or TRBV12-4 and J is TRBJ2-2; possibly TRBD1 for D (5 bases). This CDR3 is built from 15 residues. V was pared by 6 bases and J by 0 bases, with 11 bases between. The CDR3 spells CASSPQGTNTGELFF. DNA of the CDR3: TGTGCCAGCAGCCCCCAGGGTACGAACACCGGGGAGCTGTTTTTT.

This clonotype has ten or more counts. The chain joins TRBV20-1 to TRBJ1-5, with D possibly matching TRBD1 (5 bases). Germline values: CDR1 DFQATT, CDR2 SNEGSKA (reference sequence). This CDR3 has 14 amino acids. Trimming pared 3 bases from V and 7 bases from J, leaving 16 bases between. CDR3 in amino acids: CSARPGYINQPQHF. CDR3 DNA sequence: TGCAGTGCTAGGCCAGGGTACATTAACCAGCCCCAGCATTTT.

This chain links TRBV10-3 with TRBJ2-1; D could derive from TRBD1 or TRBD2 (5 bases each). Germline-derived CDR1 and CDR2 are ENHRY and SYGVKD. This CDR3 is built from 11 residues. V lost 8 bases and J 6 bases, leaving 8 bases between the germline ends. CDR3 in DNA: TGTGCCATCCGGGACGGCAATGAGCAGTTCTTC. Amino acid sequence: CAIRDGNEQFF.

In this sample, this clonotype turned up many times. J is TRBJ2-1 and V is TRBV7-9; no definite D call. The CDR3 spans 14 residues. The germline V gene has CDR1 SEHNR and CDR2 FQNEAQ (reference sequence). Trimming shortened V by 3 bases and J by 5 bases, and 11 bases separated the two germline ends. CDR3 residues: CASSFSRENNEQFF. CDR3 DNA sequence: TGTGCCAGCAGCTTTTCCCGAGAAAACAATGAGCAGTTCTTC. The whole variable domain, remainder taken from reference TRBV7-9 and TRBJ2-1, is DTGVSQNPRHKITKRGQNVTFRCDPISEHNRLYWYRQTLGQGPEFLTYFQNEAQLEKSRLLSDRFSAERPKGSFSTLEIQRTEQGDSAMYLCASSFSRENNEQFFGPGTRLTVL.

This chain joins TRBV11-2 and TRBJ2-1; D is perhaps TRBD1 (8 bases). From germline, CDR1 is SGHAT and CDR2 FQNNGV. V was trimmed by 4 bases and J by 10 bases, leaving 17 bases between them. The CDR3 has 14 residues. CDR3 DNA: TGTGCCAGCAGCTCACCACAGGGGGGGACGGAGCAGTTCTTC. Translating gives CASSSPQGGTEQFF.

This clonotype was counted at least ten times. The J gene is TRBJ2-2, the V gene TRBV10-3; 7 positions match TRBD1. The CDR3 covers 15 residues. The germline V gene encodes CDR1 ENHRY and CDR2 SYGVKD. V lost 3 bases, J lost 2 bases, and 3 bases stayed unmatched. The CDR3 DNA follows: TGTGCCATCAGTGACAGGGACAGCAACACCGGGGAGCTGTTTTTT. This sequence encodes CAISDRDSNTGELFF.

This clonotype came up many times. V and J are TRBV10-1 and TRBJ2-1; 8 bases map to TRBD2. The trim removed 5 bases at V and 4 bases at J, leaving 19 bases unmatched. The germline V gene has CDR1 WNHNN and CDR2 SYGVQD (reference sequence). The CDR3 consists of 19 residues. Here the CDR3 DNA reads TGCGCCAGCAGTTTCTCCGGGACTAGTGGGAGTACCACTTACAATGAGCAGTTCTTC. Amino acid sequence: CASSFSGTSGSTTYNEQFF.

Only a few counts were recorded for this clonotype. The V call is TRBV25-1, the J call TRBJ1-4; D is ambiguous. This CDR3 contains 16 residues. From germline, CDR1 is MGHDK and CDR2 SYGVNS. V was cut by 0 bases and J by 8 bases, with 16 bases left in between. CDR3 sequence (DNA): TGTGCCAGCAGTGAATATTTCGGGGTTGGAGAAGAAAAACTGTTTTTT. Amino acids: CASSEYFGVGEEKLFF. Full variable domain (rest looked up from reference TRBV25-1 and TRBJ1-4): EADIYQTPRYLVIGTGKKITLECSQTMGHDKMYWYQQDPGMELHLIHYSYGVNSTEKGDLSSESTVSRIRTEHFPLTLESARPSHTSQYLCASSEYFGVGEEKLFFGSGTQLSVL.

There are a few counts of this clonotype. The V gene is TRBV7-2, the J gene TRBJ1-1; no clear D gene. This CDR3 is built from 15 residues. The ends were cut back, 1 base at V and 5 bases at J, with 14 bases in the middle. Germline CDR1 reads SGHTA; CDR2 reads FQGNSA. CDR3 nucleotide sequence: TGTGCCAGCAGCTTAGATTGGACTGGTGGGACTGAAGCTTTCTTT. Residues: CASSLDWTGGTEAFF.

This clonotype was picked up one time. V and J are TRBV6-2 or TRBV6-3 and TRBJ1-1; the D is unclear. This CDR3 is built from 13 residues. Deletions cut 0 bases from V and 3 bases from J, with 5 bases between. Germline CDR1 is MNHEY and CDR2 is SVGEGT. CDR3 protein: CASSYSLYTEAFF. DNA of the CDR3: TGTGCCAGCAGTTACTCGCTCTACACTGAAGCTTTCTTT.

This rearrangement joins TRBV7-6 to TRBJ2-6, with 9 bases matching TRBD1. The CDR3 runs to 15 residues. J gave up 2 bases and V 5 bases, and 1 base lay outside the gene matches. Germline values: CDR1 SGHVS, CDR2 FNYEAQ. The CDR3 DNA sequence: TGTGCCAGCAGCGGGACAGGGACTGGGGCCAACGTCCTGACTTTC. Its protein product is CASSGTGTGANVLTF.

This clonotype appeared many times. The chain links TRBV12-3 or TRBV12-4 to TRBJ2-7, with a weak D call TRBD2 (6 bases). The CDR3 length is 11 residues. Between the trimmed V and J ends, which lost 5 bases and 12 bases, there was a span of 14 bases. Here the CDR3 DNA reads TGTGCCAGCAGTCGCGGGATCCCGCGGTACTTC. Its protein product is CASSRGIPRYF.

In DNA, the CDR3 is TGCAGCGTTGAAGACGGGGTGGCGTCGGGGGGGGAGCTGTTTTTT. Its translation is CSVEDGVASGGELFF. The genes are TRBV29-1 and TRBJ2-2, with TRBD2 as a possible D gene (5 bases). Germline loops: CDR1 SQVTM, CDR2 ANQGSEA. The CDR3 loop spans 15 amino acids. Trimming took 0 bases from V and 8 from J, leaving 16 bases between them.

This clonotype was seen ten or more times. The V and J genes are TRBV20-1 and TRBJ2-1; 14 nucleotides match TRBD2. After removal of 1 base from V and 2 bases from J, the junction contained 4 bases not matched to a gene. The germline V gene encodes CDR1 DFQATT and CDR2 SNEGSKA (reference sequence). The CDR3 contains 17 residues. The CDR3 coding sequence is TGCAGTGCTAGAGTTCGGGGACTAGCGGGGGCCTACAATGAGCAGTTCTTC. It specifies CSARVRGLAGAYNEQFF.

This clonotype was detected a few times. The chain recombines TRBV12-3 or TRBV12-4 with TRBJ2-7; no clear D gene. The CDR3 spans 17 residues. V dropped 2 bases and J dropped 2 bases, with 19 bases sitting between them. In DNA form, the CDR3 reads TGTGCCAGCAGTTTACCTCGGGCAGCCCCCGAACCCTACGAGCAGTACTTC. It translates to CASSLPRAAPEPYEQYF.

A few counts support this clonotype. This chain connects TRBV5-1 to TRBJ1-1, with D perhaps matching TRBD1 (6 bases). Germline loops: CDR1 SGHRS, CDR2 YFSETQ. CDR3 length equals 16 residues. V was trimmed by 1 base and J by 0 bases, leaving 13 bases between them. The CDR3 loop reads CASSLNSAGVNTEAFF. Written as DNA, the CDR3 is TGCGCCAGCAGCTTGAACTCGGCAGGGGTGAACACTGAAGCTTTCTTT. The full variable domain, its missing parts supplied by reference TRBV5-1 and TRBJ1-1, is KAGVTQTPRYLIKTRGQQVTLSCSPISGHRSVSWYQQTPGQGLQFLFEYFSETQRNKGNFPGRFSGRQFSNSRSEMNVSTLELGDSALYLCASSLNSAGVNTEAFFGQGTRLTVV.

This clonotype was detected many times. V usage is TRBV20-1 and J usage is TRBJ1-5; D not certain. V was clipped by 3 bases and J by 5 bases, with 11 bases between them. CDR1 and CDR2 from the germline V gene are DFQATT and SNEGSKA (reference sequence). The CDR3 sequence is 13 residues long. DNA of the CDR3: TGCAGTGCTAGCACCGGGAGGGATCAGCCCCAGCATTTT. Amino acids: CSASTGRDQPQHF.

This clonotype appeared a few times. The rearrangement uses TRBV11-2 and TRBJ2-7, with 7 positions matching TRBD1. The germline CDR1 and CDR2 sequences are SGHAT and FQNNGV. With 5 bases clipped from V and 0 bases from J, the junction kept 13 bases outside the gene matches. The CDR3 loop spans 17 amino acids. The CDR3 spells CASSLDPLTGSSYEQYF. The CDR3 nucleotides are TGTGCCAGCAGCCTCGACCCCTTGACAGGGAGCTCCTACGAGCAGTACTTC. The full variable domain, its missing parts supplied by reference TRBV11-2 and TRBJ2-7, is EAGVAQSPRYKIIEKRQSVAFWCNPISGHATLYWYQQILGQGPKLLIQFQNNGVVDDSQLPKDRFSAERLKGVDSTLKIQPAKLEDSAVYLCASSLDPLTGSSYEQYFGPGTRLTVT.